This T cell receptor (beta chain) came from a study of T cells in Graves' hyperthyroidism and ophthalmopathy. Amplification yielded TCR beta CDR3 regions, with RNA transcripts as the source. First-round RT-PCR with HTBI primers amplified the TCR CDR3 region. TCRdb re-called the multiplex PCR reads through MiXCR, storing one row per CDR3 protein. The sample carries about 380,000 distinct CDR3 sequences, about a fifth recorded once. This CDR3 contains 15 residues. Germline-derived CDR1 and CDR2 are SGHTA and FQGTGA. Trimming took 0 bases from V and 0 from J, leaving 6 bases between them. This clonotype was seen only a few times. Its cognate antigen is unknown. Study-wide points: Most thyroid-expanded clonotypes above 0.001 were also found in blood.

The V and J genes are TRBV7-3 and TRBJ1-3; D is unclear. The source of this sequence is a man in his late teens or twenties with Graves' ophthalmopathy. Sequencing was done on a sample of blood. In DNA, the CDR3 is TGTGCCAGCAGCTTAACCGCCACCTCTGGAAACACCATATATTTT. Translated, it gives CASSLTATSGNTIYF. Full variable domain (remainder filled in from reference TRBV7-3 and TRBJ1-3): GAGVSQTPSNKVTEKGKYVELRCDPISGHTALYWYRQSLGQGPEFLIYFQGTGAADDSGLPNDRFFAVRPEGSVSTLKIQRTERGDSAVYLCASSLTATSGNTIYFGEGSWLTVV.